The rows below give T cell receptor beta chains drawn from one sample of a study of regulatory T cells in long-lasting Graves disease. TCRdb redid the calling of the multiplex PCR reads with MiXCR, one entry per CDR3 protein. The profile shows roughly 500,000 distinct CDR3 sequences, roughly 14% of them singletons. This sample was shared with a second study, whose subject was T cells in Graves' hyperthyroidism and ophthalmopathy.

Sample: peripheral blood mononuclear cells (PBMCs), taken at new diagnosis, from a patient treated with antithyroid drugs. These TCRs come from a man aged 25-40 years with Graves disease. Each CDR3 is given with its conserved first and last residue. A D gene is named only where the DNA matches it firmly. Part of the rows lack a size; the others show once, few, many or a class for expanded clones.

TRBV27,-,TRBJ2-1,-,CASSRGRKGEQFF,TGTGCCAGCAGCCGGGGGCGAAAGGGTGAGCAGTTCTTC
TRBV18,TRBD2,TRBJ2-3,few,CASSPPSGYSTDTQYF,TGTGCCAGCTCACCCCCTAGCGGGTATAGCACAGATACGCAGTATTTT
TRBV5-1,-,TRBJ2-2,many,CASSLAPGTGELFF,TGCGCCAGCAGCTTGGCCCCGGGTACCGGGGAGCTGTTTTTT
TRBV30,TRBD1,TRBJ1-6,few,CAWSRTGGGNSPLHF,TGTGCCTGGAGCAGGACAGGGGGGGGAAACTCACCCCTCCACTTT
TRBV20-1,TRBD2,TRBJ2-7,many,CSAGLAGGPGRSEQYF,TGCAGTGCCGGACTAGCGGGAGGGCCGGGTAGGAGCGAGCAGTACTTC
TRBV11-2,-,TRBJ2-6,many,CASSLVSFSSLSSGANVLTF,TGTGCCAGCAGCTTAGTTAGTTTCTCGTCGTTGAGCTCTGGGGCCAACGTCCTGACTTTC
TRBV12-3/TRBV12-4,-,TRBJ2-7,-,CASSRSRGEEYF,TGTGCCAGCAGTAGGTCTCGCGGGGAGGAGTACTTC
TRBV18,TRBD2,TRBJ2-1,-,CASSPNPGTISYNEQFF,TGTGCCAGCTCACCGAACCCCGGGACTATCTCCTACAATGAGCAGTTCTTC
TRBV5-1,-,TRBJ2-3,many,CASSLVTGTDTQYF,TGCGCCAGCAGCTTGGTGACCGGCACAGATACGCAGTATTTT
TRBV29-1,TRBD1,TRBJ2-3,-,CSVGHRGHDTQYF,TGCAGCGTAGGGCACAGGGGGCATGATACGCAGTATTTT
TRBV19,TRBD1,TRBJ1-1,-,CASCMDGPGQGATEAFF,TGTGCCAGTTGTATGGATGGCCCGGGACAGGGGGCCACTGAAGCTTTCTTT
TRBV9,-,TRBJ2-7,-,CASSVADRESLPEQYF,TGTGCCAGCAGCGTAGCGGACCGGGAGAGCTTACCCGAGCAGTACTTC
TRBV12-3/TRBV12-4,-,TRBJ2-4,many,CASSKQGGLAKNIQYF,TGTGCCAGCAGTAAACAGGGAGGGCTGGCCAAAAACATTCAGTACTTC
TRBV11-3,-,TRBJ2-2,-,CASSFDSPGELFF,TGTGCCAGCAGCTTCGATTCCCCCGGGGAGCTGTTTTTT
TRBV14,TRBD1,TRBJ2-1,many,CASSFDRGIYNEQFF,TGTGCCAGCAGCTTCGACAGGGGAATCTACAATGAGCAGTTCTTC
TRBV12-3/TRBV12-4,TRBD1,TRBJ1-2,many,CASSLGDRGLFYGYTF,TGTGCCAGCAGTTTGGGGGACAGGGGGCTGTTCTATGGCTACACCTTC
TRBV2,TRBD2,TRBJ2-5,many,CASSDGASGSWETQYF,TGTGCCAGCAGTGACGGAGCTAGCGGGAGTTGGGAGACCCAGTACTTC
TRBV5-1,-,TRBJ2-5,few,CASSLAGSGGETQYF,TGCGCCAGCAGCTTGGCCGGTAGTGGGGGAGAGACCCAGTACTTC
TRBV5-1,-,TRBJ2-1,many,CASSLGRVQYNEQFF,TGCGCCAGCAGCTTGGGCAGGGTCCAATACAATGAGCAGTTCTTC
TRBV2,TRBD2,TRBJ2-1,many,CASSVDGLANIEQFF,TGTGCCAGCAGTGTAGACGGACTAGCTAATATTGAGCAGTTCTTC
TRBV6-1,TRBD1,TRBJ1-2,many,CASRGTGGDGYTF,TGTGCCAGCAGAGGGACAGGGGGCGATGGCTACACCTTC
TRBV7-2,-,TRBJ2-5,many,CASSPLGGETQYF,TGTGCCAGCAGCCCCCTAGGGGGGGAGACCCAGTACTTC
TRBV9,-,TRBJ1-2,few,CASSVQGSWGYTF,TGTGCCAGCAGCGTGCAGGGAAGTTGGGGCTACACCTTC
TRBV29-1,-,TRBJ1-2,few,CSVEIGRGGGYTF,TGCAGCGTTGAAATCGGAAGGGGGGGAGGCTACACCTTC
TRBV5-4,-,TRBJ2-2,few,CASSPSGPGETGELFF,TGTGCCAGCAGCCCAAGCGGCCCCGGGGAGACCGGGGAGCTGTTTTTT
TRBV20-1,-,TRBJ2-3,-,CSAPGLTDTQYF,TGCAGTGCCCCGGGACTTACAGATACGCAGTATTTT
TRBV20-1,-,TRBJ2-2,many,CSAREDRITGELFF,TGCAGTGCTAGAGAGGACCGAATCACCGGGGAGCTGTTTTTT
TRBV12-3/TRBV12-4,-,TRBJ2-2,many,CASSFHRRRRELFF,TGTGCCAGCAGTTTTCATAGGAGGCGGCGGGAGCTGTTTTTT
TRBV24-1,-,TRBJ2-1,many,CATSDIGQGNNEQFF,TGTGCCACCAGTGATATCGGGCAGGGGAACAATGAGCAGTTCTTC
TRBV20-1,TRBD2,TRBJ2-5,-,CSAKGASGRIQETQYF,TGCAGTGCTAAGGGGGCTAGCGGGAGGATACAAGAGACCCAGTACTTC
TRBV5-6,TRBD1,TRBJ1-1,-,CASRLLPGQGAELGTEAFF,TGTGCCAGCCGACTTCTTCCGGGACAGGGGGCAGAGTTAGGCACTGAAGCTTTCTTT
TRBV27,TRBD1,TRBJ2-7,few,CASSPPPKGAGYEQYF,TGTGCCAGCAGTCCACCGCCGAAGGGGGCTGGGTACGAGCAGTACTTC
TRBV27,TRBD2,TRBJ2-5,few,CATVFSGSSETQYF,TGTGCCACCGTTTTTAGCGGGAGTTCGGAGACCCAGTACTTC
TRBV27,TRBD2,TRBJ2-4,many,CASSGLAGGEAKNIQYF,TGTGCCAGCTCTGGACTAGCGGGAGGGGAGGCCAAAAACATTCAGTACTTC
TRBV29-1,-,TRBJ1-1,many,CSASGMNTEAFF,TGCAGCGCCTCGGGCATGAACACTGAAGCTTTCTTT
TRBV20-1,TRBD2,TRBJ2-2,-,CSARGFLAGVGGELFF,TGCAGTGCTAGAGGATTCCTAGCGGGAGTAGGAGGGGAGCTGTTTTTT
TRBV15,-,TRBJ2-7,many,CATSRDLGLYEQYF,TGTGCCACCAGCAGAGATTTAGGGCTCTACGAGCAGTACTTC